This T cell receptor beta chain was profiled in a study of cytomegalovirus exposure and HLA in healthy donors. Study at large: As released early, the data held roughly 85 million unique TCRs from HLA-typed donors.

With regard to this clone: The antigen is undetermined.

The PCR contained 60 Vbeta and 13 Jbeta primers. Profiling relied on immunoSEQ multiplex PCR, and the TCRdb table lists in-frame clones only, not all of them. The profile shows approximately 150,000 clones, roughly 80% of them singletons. Broader study findings: Association of a missense DCLRE1C variant with TCR beta V- and J-gene trimming was reported in a later analysis. As a later analysis showed, several of the most significant clusters appeared to be linked to common viral pathogens.

Everyone who donated was a healthy bone marrow donor. The CDR3 runs to 15 residues. CDR1 SGDLS and CDR2 YYNGEE come from the germline V gene. The J segment lost 4 bases and the V segment lost 1 base, leaving 7 bases of the junction unmatched. The chain combines TRBV9 with TRBJ1-2; the match to TRBD1 covers 7 bases. Specimen: PBMCs. The origin of this receptor is a woman in her fifties or sixties in good health and CMV-seronegative. The CDR3 spells CASSVMRQGSYGYTF. CDR3 sequence (DNA): TGTGCCAGCAGCGTAATGAGACAGGGAAGCTATGGCTACACCTTC.